Detailed here is one T cell receptor (beta chain). Random hexamers were used to reverse transcribe an amount of roughly 0.45 to 1 ug RNA. Using its own MiXCR run on the immunoSEQ multiplex PCR reads, TCRdb lists one record per CDR3 protein. The sample shows some 150,000 distinct CDR3 sequences, approximately 93% of them seen only once. Trimming shortened V by 0 bases and J by 7 bases, and 12 bases separated the two germline ends. Germline V lookup: CDR1 DFQATT, CDR2 SNEGSKA (reference sequence). This CDR3 region has 13 residues. This record belongs to a study of CD8 T cells in Susac syndrome. The gene calls are TRBV20-1 and TRBJ1-1; no reliable D call. Source material: CD8+ T cells from PBMCs. The TCR comes from a human donor in good health. The CDR3 region is CSAREGWAFEAFF. CDR3 in DNA: TGCAGTGCTAGAGAGGGCTGGGCGTTTGAAGCTTTCTTT.